This paragraph reports one T cell receptor (beta chain). The sample belongs to a study of blood T cell repertoires in COVID-19. As for the study in general: PBMCs, B-cell-depleted T cells, or T cells were the source of the cDNA or gDNA that made up the material.

Sequencing used immunoSEQ multiplex PCR; TCRdb keeps in-frame clones, though not all of them. Of about 320,000 clones listed, roughly 88% are singletons. This clonotype originated in a woman aged 30 to 39 with COVID-19, enrolled during active disease. The specimen was peripheral blood.

CDR3 in amino acids: CASSRTGVSNQPQHF. The CDR3 region has the DNA TGTGCCAGCAGTCGGACAGGGGTGAGCAATCAGCCCCAGCATTTT. V usage is TRBV6-6 and J usage is TRBJ1-5; TRBD1 aligns across 9 bases. The CDR3 has 15 amino acids. CDR1 is MNHNY and CDR2 is SVGAGI in the germline V gene (reference sequence). Losses at the gene ends were 5 bases for V and 1 base for J; bases not matched to a gene: 3.